This T cell receptor beta chain was documented in a study of blood T cell repertoires in COVID-19. The protocol was immunoSEQ multiplex PCR, while the TCRdb copy is restricted to in-frame clones and leaves out a portion. The sample shows 110,000 or so clones, about 85% of them seen only once. Per the germline V gene, CDR1 is MNHEY and CDR2 is SVGAGI. The V segment lost 6 bases and the J segment 6 bases; nucleotides outside the gene matches: 10. This CDR3 has 14 amino acids. The receptor's source is a man over 45 with acute or convalescent COVID-19. The genes are TRBV6-5 and TRBJ2-5; 7 bases map to TRBD1. The sequencing sample was made of peripheral blood. The CDR3: CASRVEQGSKTQYF. In DNA form, the CDR3 reads TGTGCCAGCAGAGTTGAACAGGGGTCGAAGACCCAGTACTTC.